Listed below are T cell receptor beta chains from one sample, sequenced in a study of blood T cell repertoires in COVID-19. The table came from immunoSEQ multiplex PCR; TCRdb's copy has only in-frame clones and leaves some out. The data hold about 150,000 clones, with over 80% observed a single time. Sequenced material: PBMCs or T cells enriched from blood (not recorded which). These receptors originate from an older man who had been exposed to COVID-19. CDR3s leave out the opening cysteine and the closing phenylalanine or tryptophan.

V gene	J gene	CDR3 length	CDR3 protein
TRBV7-2	TRBJ2-1	17	ASSQTGTGGIRRDNEQF
TRBV5-3	TRBJ1-3	17	ARSAARLQGESSGNTIY
TRBV3-1/TRBV3-2	TRBJ1-2	13	ASSQKQVGNYGYT
TRBV30	TRBJ1-2	14	ASNPIGQGVVYGYT
TRBV6-5	TRBJ1-1	9	ASRVEREAF
TRBV24-1	TRBJ2-1	15	ATSDGPRAPAQYEQF
TRBV5-8	TRBJ1-2	11	ASSIGGVNGDT
TRBV5-1	TRBJ2-3	13	ASSLQRGGTDTQY
TRBV14	TRBJ1-6	15	ASSQRGGRRGNSPLH
TRBV30	TRBJ1-6	13	AWHLGDRAGSPLH
TRBV4-2	TRBJ2-7	10	ASSRDSYEQY
TRBV7-8	TRBJ2-7	10	ASSLVLYEQY
TRBV30	TRBJ2-7	11	AWKAAGDYEQY
TRBV5-4	TRBJ2-2	10	ASSSFTGELF
TRBV18	TRBJ2-7	12	ASSPGTGPYEQY
TRBV6-5	TRBJ1-6	13	ASRKPGGTNSPLH
TRBV7-2	TRBJ1-2	14	ASSLPGTGRNYGYT
TRBV5-1	TRBJ2-1	12	ASSFLAGGNEQF
TRBV5-6	TRBJ1-2	12	ASSLRQGAYGYT
TRBV5-1	TRBJ2-1	15	ASSPAVAVTMGDEQF
TRBV2	TRBJ2-5	11	ASSEGRVETQY
TRBV5-1	TRBJ1-1	13	ASATGGGSGTEAF
TRBV3-1/TRBV3-2	TRBJ1-2	10	ASSQAGSGYT
TRBV28	TRBJ2-2	10	ASSLETGELF
TRBV13	TRBJ1-1	10	ASSLQGPEAF
TRBV5-5	TRBJ1-3	15	ASSRTGEVNIGNTIY
TRBV11-2	TRBJ1-6	13	ASSIPGQGNSPLH
TRBV27	TRBJ1-6	12	ASSPDRVTSPLH
TRBV19	TRBJ2-7	16	ASSIAGPETSGRFEQY
TRBV4-1	TRBJ1-6	12	ASSQAQANSPLH
TRBV19	TRBJ1-5	13	ASSPGQVSNQPQH
TRBV5-6	TRBJ1-2	12	ASSFSRGVGGYT